These 5 T cell receptor beta chains originate from one sample sequenced in a study of long-term antiretroviral therapy in people with HIV. Runs used v3.0 of the immunoSEQ assay and were done at survey level. Clones were read by immunoSEQ multiplex PCR, and TCRdb kept only the in-frame ones, dropping some. The repertoire holds about 39,000 clones, with 86% as singletons. This specimen was unsorted PBMCs, taken 1.2 years after starting antiretroviral therapy. These receptors were obtained from a woman aged 50 to 65 with HIV.

This chain links TRBV18 with TRBJ1-3, with a tentative D call TRBD1 (6 bases). The ends were cut back, 3 bases at V and 0 bases at J, with 24 bases in the middle. There are 20 residues in the CDR3. Germline V CDR1 and CDR2: KGHSH, LQKENI. CDR3 sequence reads: CASSPEGQFGVGVSGNTIYF. The CDR3 region has the DNA TGTGCCAGCTCACCCGAAGGACAGTTCGGGGTTGGCGTCTCTGGAAACACCATATATTTT.

The chain uses TRBV10-3 and TRBJ2-7; 9 bases match TRBD1. Germline V gene lookup returns CDR1 ENHRY and CDR2 SYGVKD. The CDR3 totals 12 residues. The V gene end was trimmed by 6 bases and the J gene end by 6 bases; junction bases not matched to a gene: 3. CDR3 amino acids: CAIRGTGSEQYF. The CDR3 DNA is TGTGCCATCAGGGGGACAGGGTCCGAGCAGTACTTC.

This clone was seen a single time. The chain carries TRBV14 and TRBJ1-2; no clear D gene. V was cut by 1 base and J by 7 bases, with 16 bases left in between. The CDR3 has 15 amino acids. Germline V lookup: CDR1 SGHDN, CDR2 FVKESK. CDR3 nucleotides: TGTGCCAGCAGCCAAGTAGCAACCCTTGGCTCTGGCTACACCTTC. Translation gives CASSQVATLGSGYTF.

A word on this clone: The junction shows a germline mismatch at one end, possibly a read error. The chain combines TRBV7-9 with TRBJ2-1; D remains unclear. This CDR3 spans 14 amino acids. The germline V gene has CDR1 SEHNR and CDR2 FQNEAQ (reference sequence). CDR3 amino acids: CASSLVVSSNEQFF. The DNA of the CDR3 is TGTGCCAGCAGCTTAGTAGTCTCCTCCAATGAGCAGTTCTTC.

The chain carries TRBV30 and TRBJ2-3; D gene unclear. Trimming pared 5 bases from V and 0 bases from J, leaving 15 bases between. The germline gives CDR1 GTSNPN, CDR2 SVGIG (reference sequence). The CDR3 consists of 15 residues. CDR3 nucleotides: TGTGCCTGGGGGAAGGGTGAGCCAAGCACAGATACGCAGTATTTT. As protein: CAWGKGEPSTDTQYF.